This T cell receptor (beta chain) is from a study of cytomegalovirus exposure and HLA in healthy donors. Study outcomes and limitations: Follow-up analysis later connected one missense variant in DCLRE1C with trimming of TCR beta V- and J-genes.

Vbeta (60) and Jbeta (13) primers were used in the PCR. The table came from immunoSEQ multiplex PCR; TCRdb's copy has only in-frame clones and leaves some out. The sample carries just over 80,000 clones, 78% recorded once. Germline trimming cut 4 bases from V and 4 bases from J; bases unmatched to any gene: 10. CDR1 SGHRS and CDR2 YFSETQ come from the germline V gene. The CDR3 is made up of 18 amino acids. Concerning this clone itself: Antigen unknown.

The chain recombines TRBV5-1 with TRBJ2-1, with 14 bases that match TRBD2. The sample taken for sequencing was PBMCs. The source of this sequence is a young man in good health and CMV-seropositive. The chain's CDR3 is CASSTQGLAGVAYNEQFF. Here the CDR3 DNA reads TGCGCCAGCAGCACCCAGGGACTAGCGGGAGTCGCGTACAATGAGCAGTTCTTC.